The source of this T cell receptor beta chain is a study of monozygotic twins with inflammatory bowel disease. Per-sample cDNA came from eight separate reactions. The UMIs carried a 6-nucleotide sample barcode, and they were added by template switching. The authors ran two nested PCRs of about 16 and 10 cycles on TCRalpha and TCRbeta cDNA. TCRdb re-called the 5' RACE reads and gives one entry per CDR3 protein, without DNA. The sample has roughly 330,000 distinct CDR3 sequences; the top ten hold 2% to 2.5%. CDR3 length: 13 amino acids. Germline-derived CDR1 and CDR2 are SGHDT and YYEEEE. Isolation of total RNA was performed on whole blood, with no prior T cell sorting.

J is TRBJ2-4 and V is TRBV5-6. The specimen sequenced was blood. This receptor was obtained from a human donor with ulcerative colitis or Crohn's disease, or a healthy co-twin of an affected twin (not recorded which). CDR3 sequence reads: CASSLGHEDIQYF.